This T cell receptor beta chain was observed in a study of cytomegalovirus exposure and HLA in healthy donors. Study results and caveats: Later analysis identified several of the most significant clusters that appeared linked to common viral pathogens.

PCR was performed using 60 Vbeta and 13 Jbeta primers. The data were produced by immunoSEQ multiplex PCR, yet TCRdb's version contains in-frame clones alone and is incomplete. This sample has some 110,000 clones, with roughly three fifths found just once. V was trimmed by 5 bases and J by 8 bases, leaving 9 bases between them. The germline gives CDR1 KGHSH, CDR2 LQKENI. The CDR3 length is 11 residues. This clone was observed a handful of times. Its antigen is as yet unknown. The rearrangement links TRBV18 to TRBJ1-1, with D possibly TRBD1 on 5 matching bases. Sequenced sample: PBMCs. This sequence originates from a woman aged 40 to 49 in good health and CMV-seropositive. The CDR3 loop is CASSSSGEAFF. The CDR3 DNA sequence: TGTGCCAGCTCATCGTCAGGGGAAGCTTTCTTT.